This TCR beta chain came from a study of blood T cell repertoires in COVID-19. The CDR3 consists of 13 residues. The V and J ends lost 6 bases and 1 base respectively, with 9 bases between them. Per the original data handling: Cell counts per sample came from amplifying reference gene primers. Using immunoSEQ multiplex PCR, the repertoire was profiled, and TCRdb retains in-frame clones only, with some absent. V, J and clone size reflect that table, while D and trimming were determined from the DNA. The sample includes roughly 250,000 clones, about four fifths of them seen just once. The V and J genes are TRBV12-3 or TRBV12-4 and TRBJ1-1; the D gene is possibly TRBD1 (5 bases). This TCR was recovered from a man aged 45 to 65 with acute or convalescent COVID-19. Sequencing used peripheral blood. CDR3 DNA sequence: TGTGCCAGCAGCATGACAGCGAACACTGAAGCTTTCTTT. Translation gives CASSMTANTEAFF.